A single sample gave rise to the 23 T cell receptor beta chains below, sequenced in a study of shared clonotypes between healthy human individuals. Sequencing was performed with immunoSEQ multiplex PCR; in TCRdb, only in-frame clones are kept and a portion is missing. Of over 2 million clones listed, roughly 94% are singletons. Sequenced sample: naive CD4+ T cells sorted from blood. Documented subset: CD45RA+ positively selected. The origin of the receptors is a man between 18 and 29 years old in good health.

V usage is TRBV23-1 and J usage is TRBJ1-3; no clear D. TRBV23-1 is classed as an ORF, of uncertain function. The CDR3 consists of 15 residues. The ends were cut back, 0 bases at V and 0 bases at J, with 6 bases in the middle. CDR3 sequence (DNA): TGCGCCAGCAGTCAATCTTTCAACTCTGGAAACACCATATATTTT. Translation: CASSQSFNSGNTIYF.

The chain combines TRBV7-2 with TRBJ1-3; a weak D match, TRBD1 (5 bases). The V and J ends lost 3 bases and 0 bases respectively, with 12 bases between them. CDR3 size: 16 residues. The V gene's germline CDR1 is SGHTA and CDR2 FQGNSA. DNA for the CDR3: TGTGCCAGCAGCTTCTCGGGACGGAACTCTGGAAACACCATATATTTT. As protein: CASSFSGRNSGNTIYF.

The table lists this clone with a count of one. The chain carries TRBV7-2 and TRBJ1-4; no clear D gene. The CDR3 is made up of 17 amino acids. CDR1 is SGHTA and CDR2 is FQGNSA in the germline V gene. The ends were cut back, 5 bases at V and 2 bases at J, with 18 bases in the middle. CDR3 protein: CASSPGGRRVTNEKLFF. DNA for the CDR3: TGTGCCAGCAGCCCCGGAGGCCGTAGGGTGACTAATGAAAAACTGTTTTTT.

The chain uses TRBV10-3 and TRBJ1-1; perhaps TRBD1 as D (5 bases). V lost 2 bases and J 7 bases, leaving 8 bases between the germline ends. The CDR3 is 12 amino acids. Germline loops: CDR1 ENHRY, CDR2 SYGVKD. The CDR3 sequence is CAISEPRGEAFF. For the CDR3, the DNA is TGTGCCATCAGTGAGCCGAGGGGTGAAGCTTTCTTT.

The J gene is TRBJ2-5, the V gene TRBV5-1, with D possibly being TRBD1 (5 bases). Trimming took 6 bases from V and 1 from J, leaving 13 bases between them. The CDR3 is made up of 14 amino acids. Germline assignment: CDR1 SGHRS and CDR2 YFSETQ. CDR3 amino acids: CASTSGHLQETQYF. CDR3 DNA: TGCGCCAGCACCTCTGGACACCTCCAAGAGACCCAGTACTTC.

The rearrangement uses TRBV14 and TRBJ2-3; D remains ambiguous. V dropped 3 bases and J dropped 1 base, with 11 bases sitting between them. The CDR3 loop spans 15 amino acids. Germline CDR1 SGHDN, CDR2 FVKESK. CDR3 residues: CASSQSVAGTDTQYF. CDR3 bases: TGTGCCAGCAGCCAGTCGGTCGCGGGCACAGATACGCAGTATTTT. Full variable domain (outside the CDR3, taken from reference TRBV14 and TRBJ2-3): EAGVTQFPSHSVIEKGQTVTLRCDPISGHDNLYWYRRVMGKEIKFLLHFVKESKQDESGMPNNRFLAERTGGTYSTLKVQPAELEDSGVYFCASSQSVAGTDTQYFGPGTRLTVL.

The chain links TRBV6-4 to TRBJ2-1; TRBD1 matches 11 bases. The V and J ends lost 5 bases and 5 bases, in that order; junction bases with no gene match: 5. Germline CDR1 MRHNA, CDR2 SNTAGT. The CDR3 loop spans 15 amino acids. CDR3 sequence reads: CASSIGTGGNNEQFF. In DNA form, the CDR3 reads TGTGCCAGCAGTATCGGGACAGGGGGGAACAATGAGCAGTTCTTC.

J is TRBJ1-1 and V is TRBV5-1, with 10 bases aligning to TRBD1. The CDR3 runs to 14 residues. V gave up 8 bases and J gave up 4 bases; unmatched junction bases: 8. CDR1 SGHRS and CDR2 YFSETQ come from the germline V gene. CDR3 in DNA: TGCGCCAGTCAGACAGGGGGCAGTCCCACTGAAGCTTTCTTT. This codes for CASQTGGSPTEAFF. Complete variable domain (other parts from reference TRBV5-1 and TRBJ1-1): KAGVTQTPRYLIKTRGQQVTLSCSPISGHRSVSWYQQTPGQGLQFLFEYFSETQRNKGNFPGRFSGRQFSNSRSEMNVSTLELGDSALYLCASQTGGSPTEAFFGQGTRLTVV.

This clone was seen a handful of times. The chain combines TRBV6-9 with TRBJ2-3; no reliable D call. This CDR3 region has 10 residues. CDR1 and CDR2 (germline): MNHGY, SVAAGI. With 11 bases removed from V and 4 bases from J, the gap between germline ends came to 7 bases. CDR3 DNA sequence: TGTGCCCGCACGGCAGATACGCAGTATTTT. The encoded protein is CARTADTQYF.

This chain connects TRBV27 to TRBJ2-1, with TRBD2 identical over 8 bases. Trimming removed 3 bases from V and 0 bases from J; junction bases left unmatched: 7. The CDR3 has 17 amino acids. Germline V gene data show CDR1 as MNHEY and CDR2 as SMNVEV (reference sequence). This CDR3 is CASSLLRREGSYNEQFF. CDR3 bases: TGTGCCAGCAGTTTGCTGCGCCGGGAGGGCTCCTACAATGAGCAGTTCTTC.

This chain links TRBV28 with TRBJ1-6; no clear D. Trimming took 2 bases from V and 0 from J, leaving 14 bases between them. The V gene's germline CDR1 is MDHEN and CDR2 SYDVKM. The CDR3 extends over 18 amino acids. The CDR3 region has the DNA TGTGCCAGCAGTTTACACAGCAGCCCCAGCTCCTATAATTCACCCCTCCACTTT. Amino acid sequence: CASSLHSSPSSYNSPLHF.

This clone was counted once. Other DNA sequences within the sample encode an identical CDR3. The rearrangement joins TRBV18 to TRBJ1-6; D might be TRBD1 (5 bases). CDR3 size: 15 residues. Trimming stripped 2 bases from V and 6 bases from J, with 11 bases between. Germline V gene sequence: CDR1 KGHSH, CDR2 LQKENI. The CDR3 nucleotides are TGTGCCAGCTCACCAACCGGGACTGGTAATTCACCCCTCCACTTT. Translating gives CASSPTGTGNSPLHF.

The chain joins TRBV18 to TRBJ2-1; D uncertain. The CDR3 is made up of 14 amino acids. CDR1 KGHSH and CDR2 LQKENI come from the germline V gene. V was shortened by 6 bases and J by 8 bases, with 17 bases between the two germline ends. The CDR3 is CASSPVKTGDEQFF. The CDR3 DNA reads TGTGCCAGCTCCCCGGTAAAAACTGGCGATGAGCAGTTCTTC.

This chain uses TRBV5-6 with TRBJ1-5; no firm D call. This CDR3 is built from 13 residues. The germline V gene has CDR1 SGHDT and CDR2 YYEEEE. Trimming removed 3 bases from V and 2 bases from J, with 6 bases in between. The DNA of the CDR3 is TGTGCCAGCAGCTCGGACCGCAATCAGCCCCAGCATTTT. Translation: CASSSDRNQPQHF.

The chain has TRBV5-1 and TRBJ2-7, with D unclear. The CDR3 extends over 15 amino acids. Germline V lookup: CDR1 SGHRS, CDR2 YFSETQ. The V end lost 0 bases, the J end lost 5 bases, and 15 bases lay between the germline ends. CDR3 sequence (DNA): TGCGCCAGCAGCTTGGGGACGAGCCTCTGGAACGAGCAGTACTTC. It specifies CASSLGTSLWNEQYF.

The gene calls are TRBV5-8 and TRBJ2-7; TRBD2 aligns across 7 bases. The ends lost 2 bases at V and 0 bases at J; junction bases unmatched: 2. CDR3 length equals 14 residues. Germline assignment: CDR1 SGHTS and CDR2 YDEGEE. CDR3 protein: CASSLAGLSYEQYF. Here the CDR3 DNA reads TGTGCCAGCAGCTTAGCGGGACTCTCCTACGAGCAGTACTTC. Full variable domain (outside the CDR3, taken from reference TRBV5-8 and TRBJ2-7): EAGVTQSPTHLIKTRGQQATLRCSPISGHTSVYWYQQALGLGLQFLLWYDEGEERNRGNFPPRFSGRQFPNYSSELNVNALELEDSALYLCASSLAGLSYEQYFGPGTRLTVT.

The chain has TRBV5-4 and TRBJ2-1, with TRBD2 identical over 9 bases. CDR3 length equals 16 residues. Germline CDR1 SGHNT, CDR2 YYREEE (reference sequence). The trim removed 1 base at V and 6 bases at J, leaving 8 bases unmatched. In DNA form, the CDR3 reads TGTGCCAGCAGCTTGCCGGGGGCTAGCGGGGTCAATGAGCAGTTCTTC. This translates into CASSLPGASGVNEQFF. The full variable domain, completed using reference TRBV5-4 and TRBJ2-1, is ETGVTQSPTHLIKTRGQQVTLRCSSQSGHNTVSWYQQALGQGPQFIFQYYREEENGRGNFPPRFSGLQFPNYSSELNVNALELDDSALYLCASSLPGASGVNEQFFGPGTRLTVL.

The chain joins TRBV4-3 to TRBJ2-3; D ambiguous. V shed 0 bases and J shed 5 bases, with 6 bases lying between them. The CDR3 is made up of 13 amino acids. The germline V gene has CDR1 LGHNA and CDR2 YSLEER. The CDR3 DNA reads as TGCGCCAGCAGCCAAGACTTCATAGATACGCAGTATTTT. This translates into CASSQDFIDTQYF.

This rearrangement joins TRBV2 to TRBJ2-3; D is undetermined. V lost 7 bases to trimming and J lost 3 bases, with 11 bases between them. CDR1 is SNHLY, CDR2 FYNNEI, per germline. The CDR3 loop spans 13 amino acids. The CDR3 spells CASMADLTDTQYF. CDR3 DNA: TGTGCCAGCATGGCAGATCTTACAGATACGCAGTATTTT.

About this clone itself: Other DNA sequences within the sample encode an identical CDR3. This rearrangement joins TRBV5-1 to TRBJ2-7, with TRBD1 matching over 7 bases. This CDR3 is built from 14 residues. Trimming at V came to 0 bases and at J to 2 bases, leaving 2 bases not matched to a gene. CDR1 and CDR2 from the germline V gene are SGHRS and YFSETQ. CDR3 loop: CASSLVGTAYEQYF. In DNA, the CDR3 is TGCGCCAGCAGCTTGGTTGGGACAGCCTACGAGCAGTACTTC.

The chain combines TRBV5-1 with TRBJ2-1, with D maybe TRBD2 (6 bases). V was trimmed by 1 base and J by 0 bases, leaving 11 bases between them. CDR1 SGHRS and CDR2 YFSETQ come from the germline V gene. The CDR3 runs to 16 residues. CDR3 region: CASSLPGLDSYNEQFF. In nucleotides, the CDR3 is TGCGCCAGCAGCTTGCCGGGACTCGACTCCTACAATGAGCAGTTCTTC.

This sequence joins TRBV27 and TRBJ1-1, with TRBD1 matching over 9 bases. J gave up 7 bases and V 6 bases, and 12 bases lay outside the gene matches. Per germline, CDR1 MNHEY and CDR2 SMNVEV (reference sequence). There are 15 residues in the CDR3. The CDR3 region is CASRGTGHLKYEAFF. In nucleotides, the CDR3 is TGTGCCAGCAGGGGGACAGGGCACCTAAAATATGAAGCTTTCTTT.

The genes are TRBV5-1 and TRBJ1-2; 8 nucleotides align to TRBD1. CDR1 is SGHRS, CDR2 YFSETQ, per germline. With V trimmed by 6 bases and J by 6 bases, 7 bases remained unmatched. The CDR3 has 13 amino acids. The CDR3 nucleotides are TGCGCCAGCAACTCAGGGGGCGCCCATGGCTACACCTTC. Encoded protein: CASNSGGAHGYTF.